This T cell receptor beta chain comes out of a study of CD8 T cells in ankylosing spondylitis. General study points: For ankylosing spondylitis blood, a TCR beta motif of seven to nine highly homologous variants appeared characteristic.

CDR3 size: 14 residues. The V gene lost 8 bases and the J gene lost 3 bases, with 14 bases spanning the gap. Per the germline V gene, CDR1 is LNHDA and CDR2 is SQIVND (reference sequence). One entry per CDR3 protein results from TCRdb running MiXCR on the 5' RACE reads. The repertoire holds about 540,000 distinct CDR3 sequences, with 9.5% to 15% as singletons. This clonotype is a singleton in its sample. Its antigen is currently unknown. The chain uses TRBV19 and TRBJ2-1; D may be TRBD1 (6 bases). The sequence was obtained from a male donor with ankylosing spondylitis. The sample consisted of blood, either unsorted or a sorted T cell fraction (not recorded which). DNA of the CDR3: TGTGCCAGTGAAGACAGGTTTCTCTACAATGAGCAGTTCTTC. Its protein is CASEDRFLYNEQFF. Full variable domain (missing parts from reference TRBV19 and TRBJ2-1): DGGITQSPKYLFRKEGQNVTLSCEQNLNHDAMYWYRQDPGQGLRLIYYSQIVNDFQKGDIAEGYSVSREKKESFPLTVTSAQKNPTAFYLCASEDRFLYNEQFFGPGTRLTVL.